A single sample gave rise to the 27 T cell receptor beta chains below, sequenced in a study of T cells in Graves' hyperthyroidism and ophthalmopathy. TCR beta CDR3 region amplification was performed from RNA transcripts. The HTBI primer set served for first-round RT-PCR of the TCR CDR3. MiXCR, run by TCRdb on the multiplex PCR reads, gives a single entry per CDR3 protein. The table lists fewer than 900,000 distinct CDR3 sequences, around 20% of them singletons. The sequencing sample was made of blood. The receptor source for this set is a woman aged 45-65 years with Graves' hyperthyroidism that later progressed to Graves' ophthalmopathy.

This clonotype has more than one count but fewer than ten. This rearrangement joins TRBV15 to TRBJ1-3, with TRBD1 matching 7 bases. After removal of 4 bases from V and 2 bases from J, the junction contained 2 bases not matched to a gene. This CDR3 spans 14 amino acids. Germline CDR1 and CDR2: LNHNV and YYDKDF (reference sequence). Here the CDR3 reads CATSNDRAGNTIYF. The DNA of the CDR3 is TGTGCCACCAGCAATGACAGGGCTGGAAACACCATATATTTT. The full variable domain, rest sourced from reference TRBV15 and TRBJ1-3, is DAMVIQNPRYQVTQFGKPVTLSCSQTLNHNVMYWYQQKSSQAPKLLFHYYDKDFNNEADTPDNFQSRRPNTSFCFLDIRSPGLGDTAMYLCATSNDRAGNTIYFGEGSWLTVV.

This clonotype was counted a few times. A read error is possible here, since a much larger clone lies one base away. The chain links TRBV20-1 to TRBJ2-5; D may be TRBD1 (6 bases). This CDR3 comprises 12 residues. Per the germline V gene, CDR1 is DFQATT and CDR2 is SNEGSKA (reference sequence). The CDR3 nucleotides are TGCGGTGTTCCAGGGGATCAAGAGACCCAGTACTTC. This encodes CGVPGDQETQYF.

The chain uses TRBV20-1 and TRBJ2-7, with D maybe TRBD1 (6 bases). Germline loops: CDR1 DFQATT, CDR2 SNEGSKA (reference sequence). Trimming removed 0 bases at V and 9 bases at J, with 21 bases between. The CDR3 spans 15 residues. The DNA of the CDR3 is TGCAGTGCTAGAGATAGTGCAGCTTCAGGGGACGGGCAGTACTTC. Its protein is CSARDSAASGDGQYF.

In its sample, this clonotype was seen a few times. This chain connects TRBV6-5 to TRBJ2-3; D possibly corresponds to TRBD2 (6 bases). The CDR3 loop spans 15 amino acids. Trimming left V 2 bases short and J 4 bases short, with 13 bases between. Germline values: CDR1 MNHEY, CDR2 SVGAGI. The CDR3 protein is CASSYRKGTSDTQYF. In nucleotides, the CDR3 is TGTGCCAGCAGTTACAGGAAAGGGACTTCAGATACGCAGTATTTT.

The V gene is TRBV6-6, the J gene TRBJ2-1; 7 bases are shared with TRBD1. Trimming at V came to 0 bases and at J to 9 bases, leaving 14 bases not matched to a gene. Per the germline V gene, CDR1 is MNHNY and CDR2 is SVGAGI (reference sequence). The CDR3 is 17 amino acids. This CDR3 reads CASSYSSPRQGLSEQFF. In DNA, the CDR3 is TGTGCCAGCAGTTACTCGAGCCCCCGACAGGGTCTTTCTGAGCAGTTCTTC.

This clonotype was detected a few times. V gene TRBV27 combines with J gene TRBJ2-3, with 10 bases that match TRBD1. The germline gives CDR1 MNHEY, CDR2 SMNVEV (reference sequence). The ends lost 5 bases at V and 5 bases at J; junction bases unmatched: 10. There are 16 residues in the CDR3. CDR3 sequence reads: CASSPSWDRGEDTQYF. CDR3 DNA sequence: TGTGCCAGCAGTCCCTCTTGGGACAGGGGTGAAGATACGCAGTATTTT.

The J gene is TRBJ2-3, the V gene TRBV27, with 8 bases fitting TRBD2. The CDR3 loop spans 17 amino acids. Trimming cost V 6 bases and J 0 bases; bases outside gene matches: 11. Germline V gene data show CDR1 as MNHEY and CDR2 as SMNVEV (reference sequence). The CDR3 DNA follows: TGTGCCAGCAGCCTAATCGGGGGGGCATTGAGCACAGATACGCAGTATTTT. Translation gives CASSLIGGALSTDTQYF.

This clonotype has at least ten counts. The rearrangement links TRBV10-2 to TRBJ2-5; D possibly corresponds to TRBD2 (6 bases). Germline loops: CDR1 WSHSY, CDR2 SAAADI. The germline V and J ends were trimmed by 10 bases and 2 bases, with 17 bases remaining between them. This CDR3 contains 14 residues. CDR3 sequence: CATRAAGSQETQYF. The CDR3 DNA sequence: TGCGCCACCAGGGCGGCGGGATCTCAAGAGACCCAGTACTTC.

Note on this clonotype: This sequence may be a read error, since a much larger clone differs from it by one base. The chain joins TRBV3-1 to TRBJ2-1; 7 bases are a match to TRBD1. CDR1 is LGHDT and CDR2 is YNNKEL in the germline V gene (reference sequence). This CDR3 is 15 amino acids long. The CDR3 reads CARSLHPGQYNEQFF. The CDR3 DNA follows: TGTGCCAGGAGCCTCCACCCGGGACAGTACAATGAGCAGTTCTTC.

The rearrangement uses TRBV6-2 or TRBV6-3 and TRBJ2-7, with TRBD1 matching 9 bases. The V gene's germline CDR1 is MNHEY and CDR2 SVGEGT. CDR3 length: 16 residues. The trim removed 4 bases at V and 5 bases at J, leaving 12 bases unmatched. This chain's CDR3 is CASSFLRDRVVHEQYF. The CDR3 coding sequence is TGTGCCAGCAGTTTTCTCCGGGACAGGGTGGTCCACGAGCAGTACTTC.

This clonotype was recorded a few times. V gene TRBV6-1 combines with J gene TRBJ1-2; maybe TRBD1 (5 bases). From germline, CDR1 is MNHNS and CDR2 SASEGT. The CDR3 loop spans 14 amino acids. Trimming pared 8 bases from V and 4 bases from J, leaving 17 bases between. The CDR3 is CASGRNRLPYGYTF. Here the CDR3 DNA reads TGTGCCAGCGGGAGGAACAGGCTCCCCTATGGCTACACCTTC.

For this clonotype: This may be a read error, as it is one base from a much larger clone. The rearrangement uses TRBV11-2 and TRBJ1-4; D perhaps matches TRBD1 (6 bases). This CDR3 has 16 residues. Trimming stripped 5 bases from V and 6 bases from J, with 19 bases between. Germline-derived CDR1 and CDR2 are SGHAT and FQNNGV. CDR3 coding DNA: TGTGCCAGCAGCCTCGGGTTCGGGGGGCCGGATGAAAAACTGTTTTTT. Translated, it gives CASSLGFGGPDEKLFF.

This clonotype was counted many times. The V and J genes are TRBV6-1 and TRBJ2-3; D may match TRBD1 or TRBD2 (5 bases each). V lost 6 bases to trimming and J lost 5 bases, with 21 bases between them. Germline loops: CDR1 MNHNS, CDR2 SASEGT. CDR3 size: 16 residues. CDR3 nucleotides: TGTGCCAGCAGCTATTCCGGGACCCACCAGGGAGATACGCAGTATTTT. It is translated as CASSYSGTHQGDTQYF.

On this clonotype itself: At one end the junction does not follow the germline gene, possibly because of a read error. The V call is TRBV11-2, the J call TRBJ1-3, with D unclear. The CDR3 extends over 17 amino acids. Germline V gene data show CDR1 as SGHAT and CDR2 as FQNNGV. This CDR3 reads CAGSFFGALSSGNTIYF. DNA for the CDR3: TGTGCCGGCAGCTTCTTTGGCGCGCTTTCCTCTGGAAACACCATATATTTT.

This clonotype was found many times. The J gene is TRBJ2-7, the V gene TRBV2; no definite D call. The CDR3 has 11 residues. Trimming shortened V by 7 bases and J by 5 bases, and 9 bases separated the two germline ends. CDR1 SNHLY and CDR2 FYNNEI come from the germline V gene. CDR3 sequence: CASTLRDEQYF. The CDR3 DNA reads TGTGCCAGCACCTTAAGGGACGAGCAGTACTTC.

This clonotype was seen many times. The rearrangement uses TRBV5-8 and TRBJ2-3; TRBD2 matches at 7 bases. J was trimmed by 4 bases and V by 4 bases; bases with no gene match: 9. CDR1 and CDR2 from the germline V gene are SGHTS and YDEGEE. This CDR3 contains 15 residues. CDR3 sequence: CASSPEREGPDTQYF. The CDR3 DNA is TGTGCCAGCAGCCCGGAAAGGGAGGGACCAGATACGCAGTATTTT.

This chain links TRBV27 with TRBJ1-4, with D possibly being TRBD1 (6 bases). Germline CDR1 is MNHEY and CDR2 is SMNVEV (reference sequence). This CDR3 has 16 amino acids. V was clipped by 4 bases and J by 4 bases, with 16 bases between them. The CDR3 sequence is CASSSRGGRNNEKLFF. Here the CDR3 DNA reads TGTGCCAGCAGTTCCCGAGGGGGGCGGAATAATGAAAAACTGTTTTTT.

This clonotype was recorded at least ten times. This chain connects TRBV5-1 to TRBJ2-7; possibly TRBD1 for D (5 bases). Trimming removed 6 bases at V and 1 base at J, with 14 bases between. The germline CDR1 and CDR2 sequences are SGHRS and YFSETQ. The CDR3 is made up of 14 amino acids. CDR3 sequence: CASTPRGGSYEQYF. In nucleotides, the CDR3 is TGCGCCAGCACCCCTAGGGGTGGGTCCTACGAGCAGTACTTC. The variable domain in full, with the rest retrieved from reference TRBV5-1 and TRBJ2-7, is KAGVTQTPRYLIKTRGQQVTLSCSPISGHRSVSWYQQTPGQGLQFLFEYFSETQRNKGNFPGRFSGRQFSNSRSEMNVSTLELGDSALYLCASTPRGGSYEQYFGPGTRLTVT.

Concerning this clonotype: A much bigger clone sits one base away, suggesting this may be a read error. The chain has TRBV12-3 or TRBV12-4 and TRBJ2-5; perhaps TRBD2 as D (5 bases). This CDR3 contains 13 residues. The CDR3 loop reads CASRADSQEIQYF. CDR3 DNA: TGTGCCAGCAGAGCGGACTCCCAAGAGATCCAGTACTTC.

V is TRBV3-1 and J is TRBJ2-2; perhaps D is TRBD1 or TRBD2 (6 bases each). This CDR3 comprises 14 residues. The germline V gene encodes CDR1 LGHDT and CDR2 YNNKEL (reference sequence). The V and J ends lost 4 bases and 6 bases respectively, with 12 bases between them. The CDR3 loop reads CASSPRGGSGELFF. The CDR3 coding sequence is TGTGCCAGCAGCCCTCGAGGGGGGTCCGGGGAGCTGTTTTTT.

This chain uses TRBV2 with TRBJ2-5, with 10 bases fitting TRBD2. This CDR3 comprises 17 residues. The V segment lost 7 bases and the J segment 7 bases; nucleotides outside the gene matches: 18. Germline loops: CDR1 SNHLY, CDR2 FYNNEI. CDR3 DNA sequence: TGTGCCAGCACCCTAGGGGCTAGCGGGGGAACGGGAGGGACCCAGTACTTC. The encoded protein is CASTLGASGGTGGTQYF.

This clonotype turned up a few times. The genes are TRBV7-9 and TRBJ1-6; the D gene is possibly TRBD1 (5 bases). Trimming stripped 3 bases from V and 10 bases from J, with 13 bases between. CDR1 is SEHNR and CDR2 is FQNEAQ in the germline V gene (reference sequence). This CDR3 is built from 14 residues. CDR3 sequence: CASSLEGVWSPLHF. In nucleotides, the CDR3 is TGTGCCAGCAGCTTGGAAGGGGTCTGGTCACCCCTCCACTTT.

This clonotype was counted at least ten times. CDR3 DNA sequence: TGCAGTGCTTCGGGTCTTGGGGGGGACTTCCTCACAGATACGCAGTATTTT. It specifies CSASGLGGDFLTDTQYF. The J gene is TRBJ2-3, the V gene TRBV20-1; the match to TRBD2 covers 7 bases. This CDR3 region has 17 residues. Germline values: CDR1 DFQATT, CDR2 SNEGSKA (reference sequence). V shed 5 bases, J shed 2 bases, and the junction held 16 bases outside the gene matches.

This clonotype was detected ten times or more. The chain carries TRBV27 and TRBJ1-2; 9 positions match TRBD1. Germline trimming cut 5 bases from V and 8 bases from J; bases unmatched to any gene: 12. Germline V CDR1 and CDR2: MNHEY, SMNVEV (reference sequence). CDR3 length equals 15 residues. In nucleotides, the CDR3 is TGTGCCAGCAGTCCGCAGGGACAGGGAAAACGAGGCTACACCTTC. Its translation: CASSPQGQGKRGYTF.

This clonotype was recorded many times. The CDR3 region is CASSYSHRAAQPQHF. CDR3 bases: TGTGCCAGCAGTTACTCCCACAGGGCGGCTCAGCCCCAGCATTTT. The gene calls are TRBV6-5 and TRBJ1-5, with D maybe TRBD1 (6 bases). The CDR3 runs 15 residues. Trimming took 0 bases from V and 6 from J, leaving 12 bases between them. CDR1 is MNHEY and CDR2 is SVGAGI in the germline V gene.

This clonotype was seen repeatedly, ten times or more. The V and J genes are TRBV27 and TRBJ1-2, with unresolved D. V was clipped by 2 bases and J by 3 bases, with 10 bases between them. Germline lookup yields CDR1 MNHEY and CDR2 SMNVEV (reference sequence). This CDR3 has 14 amino acids. As DNA, the CDR3 is TGTGCCAGCAGTTTAACGGCCAGATACTATGGCTACACCTTC. Translated, it gives CASSLTARYYGYTF.

The table lists this clonotype with a few counts. This sequence joins TRBV6-1 and TRBJ2-7; 7 bases map to TRBD1. CDR1 and CDR2 (germline): MNHNS, SASEGT. The CDR3 has 12 residues. Losses at the gene ends were 7 bases for V and 5 bases for J; bases not matched to a gene: 5. The CDR3 sequence is CASIDRAHEQYF. The CDR3 coding sequence is TGTGCCAGCATTGACAGGGCGCACGAGCAGTACTTC.